This is a list of T cell receptor beta chains from one sample in a study of blood T cell repertoires in COVID-19. Using immunoSEQ multiplex PCR, the repertoire was profiled, and TCRdb retains in-frame clones only, with some absent. The sample has hundreds of thousands of clones, around 90% seen once. The sequencing sample was made of PBMCs or T cells enriched from blood (not recorded which). Receptors originate from a young woman with acute COVID-19. Each CDR3 is given with its conserved first and last residue. A D gene is named only where the DNA matches it firmly. The size of a clone is reported for some rows only, either as once, few or many, or as a class for expanded clones.

TRBJ2-7	TRBD2	TRBV25-1	.	TGTGCCAGCAGTGAATATGGGAGACTAGCTAGCAACGAGCAGTACTTC	CASSEYGRLASNEQYF
TRBJ2-7	.	TRBV11-2	.	TGTGCCAGCAGCGCGACCTACGAGCAGTACTTC	CASSATYEQYF
TRBJ1-2	.	TRBV27	.	TGTGCCAGCAGTTTTGGGCAGGGCAACTATGGCTACACCTTC	CASSFGQGNYGYTF
TRBJ2-7	TRBD2	TRBV3-1/TRBV3-2	many	TGTGCCAGCAGCCTAGCGGGACCTCTGGAGCAGTACTTC	CASSLAGPLEQYF
TRBJ2-5	.	TRBV7-2	.	TGTGCCAGCAGCCCCCAGGTCACGGAGACCCAGTACTTC	CASSPQVTETQYF
TRBJ2-3	.	TRBV9	.	TGTGCCAGCAGCCGCTTTGGGGGGAGCCCGACAGATACGCAGTATTTT	CASSRFGGSPTDTQYF
TRBJ2-4	TRBD2	TRBV2	.	TGTGCCAGCAGTCCAGATCTGACTAGCGGGGGGGCCGGCGAATCCAAAAACATTCAGTACTTC	CASSPDLTSGGAGESKNIQYF
TRBJ2-7	.	TRBV9	.	TGTGCCAGCAGCGTAGGATCGGGGGTCCCCTGGGACGAGCAGTACTTC	CASSVGSGVPWDEQYF
TRBJ1-3	.	TRBV28	.	TGTGCCAGCAGTTTCGGTCCAGGCTCTGGAAACACCATATATTTT	CASSFGPGSGNTIYF
TRBJ2-7	.	TRBV29-1	.	TGCAGCGTTGAAGAAGCGGGACAGGCATCCTACGAGCAGTACTTC	CSVEEAGQASYEQYF
TRBJ1-1	.	TRBV6-5	.	TGTGCCAGCAGAACCACAGGGTCCACTGAAGCTTTCTTT	CASRTTGSTEAFF
TRBJ2-5	TRBD1	TRBV29-1	few	TGCAGCGTTGTGGACAGGGGGATCGAGACCCAGTACTTC	CSVVDRGIETQYF
TRBJ1-2	TRBD1	TRBV29-1	.	TGCAGCGTGGTTTCAGGGGACAGGGGGCCCTGGGGCTACACCTTC	CSVVSGDRGPWGYTF
TRBJ1-4	TRBD1	TRBV15	.	TGTGCCACCAGCACGGAACCGGGACAGGGGACAACTAATGAAAAACTGTTTTTT	CATSTEPGQGTTNEKLFF
TRBJ1-5	.	TRBV27	few	TGTGCCAGCAGTTTATCGAGACATAGCAATCAGCCCCAGCATTTT	CASSLSRHSNQPQHF
TRBJ1-2	.	TRBV19	once	TGTGCCAGTAGTATTGTAATAAGGGGCGACCCTTACGGCTACACCTTC	CASSIVIRGDPYGYTF
TRBJ1-4	.	TRBV5-4	.	TGTGCCAGCAGCTTGGACAATGCAACTAATGAAAAACTGTTTTTT	CASSLDNATNEKLFF